These 26 T cell receptor beta chains came from one sample sequenced in a study of T cell responses to AZD1222 COVID-19 vaccine. Sequenced by immunoSEQ multiplex PCR; TCRdb stores in-frame clones only, minus some. Of approximately 140,000 clones listed, under 95% were seen once; the top ten hold 2.8%. Sequenced here: peripheral blood, sampled on day 0 of AZD1222 vaccination. These receptors originate from an adult in good health.

V gene TRBV5-6 combines with J gene TRBJ2-2; 8 bases align to TRBD2. This CDR3 region has 15 residues. Trimming cost V 3 bases and J 6 bases; bases outside gene matches: 7. Germline loops: CDR1 SGHDT, CDR2 YYEEEE. The CDR3 bases are TGTGCCAGCAGCTCGCAAACTAGCGGACCCGGGGAGCTGTTTTTT. Residues: CASSSQTSGPGELFF.

The genes are TRBV7-9 and TRBJ2-5; 14 nucleotides align to TRBD2. Per germline, CDR1 SEHNR and CDR2 FQNEAQ (reference sequence). Unmatched junction bases numbered 4, after V lost 5 bases and J lost 5 bases. CDR3 size: 15 residues. CDR3 protein: CASSPGLAGEETQYF. The CDR3, as DNA: TGTGCCAGCAGCCCGGGACTAGCGGGGGAGGAGACCCAGTACTTC.

The chain joins TRBV6-5 to TRBJ2-5, with D possibly matching TRBD1 (5 bases). Trimming took off 6 bases at V and 1 base at J, with 12 bases between the two ends. This CDR3 region has 14 residues. Germline loops: CDR1 MNHEY, CDR2 SVGAGI. CDR3 protein: CASRKDRIQETQYF. CDR3 bases: TGTGCCAGCAGGAAAGACAGAATCCAAGAGACCCAGTACTTC.

The rearrangement joins TRBV18 to TRBJ1-2; D gene unclear. The CDR3 contains 12 residues. The germline V gene encodes CDR1 KGHSH and CDR2 LQKENI. Trimming took off 6 bases at V and 8 bases at J, with 13 bases between the two ends. The CDR3, as DNA: TGTGCCAGCTCTGAGTTAATCGGAGGCTACACCTTC. It specifies CASSELIGGYTF.

V usage is TRBV11-2 and J usage is TRBJ1-5, with unresolved D. CDR1 and CDR2 from the germline V gene are SGHAT and FQNNGV. V was pared by 3 bases and J by 6 bases, with 12 bases between. The length of the CDR3 is 14 residues. CDR3 DNA: TGTGCCAGCAGCTTGAGATCAGTACGTCAGCCCCAGCATTTT. Its translation is CASSLRSVRQPQHF.

The chain couples TRBV24-1 to TRBJ1-2, with a possible D match to TRBD1 (5 bases). Germline CDR1 is KGHDR and CDR2 is SFDVKD. Trimming took off 7 bases at V and 0 bases at J, with 8 bases between the two ends. The CDR3 covers 13 residues. This chain's CDR3 is CATSLGANYGYTF. The DNA of the CDR3 is TGTGCCACCAGCCTGGGGGCTAACTATGGCTACACCTTC.

This chain joins TRBV6-5 and TRBJ2-1; a weak D match, TRBD1 (6 bases). The CDR3 extends over 15 amino acids. The V gene lost 6 bases and the J gene lost 9 bases, with 21 bases spanning the gap. Germline loops: CDR1 MNHEY, CDR2 SVGAGI. CDR3 DNA: TGTGCCAGCAGGGCTCCGGGACAAGGATCCCCTGAGCAGTTCTTC. This sequence encodes CASRAPGQGSPEQFF.

The V gene is TRBV2, the J gene TRBJ1-4; a weak D match, TRBD1 (6 bases). The germline V and J ends were trimmed by 5 bases and 5 bases, with 15 bases remaining between them. The length of the CDR3 is 15 residues. The germline V gene encodes CDR1 SNHLY and CDR2 FYNNEI. The CDR3 sequence: CASSKLVRGNEKLFF. CDR3 nucleotides: TGTGCCAGCAGTAAGCTAGTCAGGGGAAATGAAAAACTGTTTTTT. Drawing the rest from reference TRBV2 and TRBJ1-4, the complete variable domain is EPEVTQTPSHQVTQMGQEVILRCVPISNHLYFYWYRQILGQKVEFLVSFYNNEISEKSEIFDDQFSVERPDGSNFTLKIRSTKLEDSAMYFCASSKLVRGNEKLFFGSGTQLSVL.

V usage is TRBV6-6 and J usage is TRBJ2-3, with D perhaps being TRBD1 or TRBD2 (5 bases each). This CDR3 spans 11 amino acids. The germline V gene encodes CDR1 MNHNY and CDR2 SVGAGI (reference sequence). V was pared by 8 bases and J by 2 bases, with 5 bases between. In nucleotides, the CDR3 is TGTGCCAGCGGGACCACAGATACGCAGTATTTT. This sequence encodes CASGTTDTQYF.

The rearrangement links TRBV2 to TRBJ1-5; D remains ambiguous. Looked up from germline, CDR1 is SNHLY and CDR2 is FYNNEI. V was trimmed by 1 base and J by 6 bases, leaving 7 bases between them. This CDR3 comprises 13 residues. DNA for the CDR3: TGTGCCAGCAGTGAAGGGGGATTTCAGCCCCAGCATTTT. It encodes CASSEGGFQPQHF.

In DNA form, the CDR3 reads TGTGCCAGCAGTGGGGTAGAGAAAGAGACCCAGTACTTC. Translating gives CASSGVEKETQYF. The V gene is TRBV2, the J gene TRBJ2-5; D unresolved. CDR1 is SNHLY and CDR2 is FYNNEI in the germline V gene. V gave up 4 bases and J gave up 3 bases, with 9 bases separating them. The CDR3 is 13 amino acids.

This chain connects TRBV24-1 to TRBJ2-7; D is perhaps TRBD1 (6 bases). Germline V lookup: CDR1 KGHDR, CDR2 SFDVKD. Trimming took 5 bases from V and 2 from J, leaving 9 bases between them. The CDR3 length is 13 residues. CDR3 DNA: TGTGCCACCAGTGGGACAGACACCTACGAGCAGTACTTC. Protein sequence: CATSGTDTYEQYF.

The rearrangement joins TRBV28 to TRBJ2-1; D may be TRBD1 or TRBD2 (6 bases each). This CDR3 contains 16 residues. V was cut by 2 bases and J by 8 bases, with 19 bases left in between. CDR1 is MDHEN and CDR2 is SYDVKM in the germline V gene. The CDR3: CASSLGGLVVVDEQFF. CDR3 nucleotides: TGTGCCAGCAGTTTAGGGGGGCTAGTCGTAGTCGATGAGCAGTTCTTC.

CDR3 in DNA: TGTGCCAGTAGTATAGAGGGTTCTGGGGCCAACGTCCTGACTTTC. It translates to CASSIEGSGANVLTF. The genes are TRBV19 and TRBJ2-6; D not certain. Per germline, CDR1 LNHDA and CDR2 SQIVND (reference sequence). The ends were cut back, 0 bases at V and 1 base at J, with 4 bases in the middle. This CDR3 spans 15 amino acids. Full variable domain (outside the CDR3, taken from reference TRBV19 and TRBJ2-6): DGGITQSPKYLFRKEGQNVTLSCEQNLNHDAMYWYRQDPGQGLRLIYYSQIVNDFQKGDIAEGYSVSREKKESFPLTVTSAQKNPTAFYLCASSIEGSGANVLTFGAGSRLTVL.

The chain uses TRBV4-2 and TRBJ2-1; D not resolved. The V and J ends lost 1 base and 6 bases respectively, with 10 bases between them. This CDR3 is built from 14 residues. Germline V gene data show CDR1 as LGHNA and CDR2 as YNFKEQ. CDR3 coding DNA: TGTGCCAGCAGCCAAGGAGACCCCTCCAATGAGCAGTTCTTC. Translation: CASSQGDPSNEQFF.

This chain links TRBV6-1 with TRBJ1-5, with 9 bases that match TRBD1. With V trimmed by 5 bases and J by 2 bases, 4 bases remained unmatched. The CDR3 length is 15 residues. Germline-derived CDR1 and CDR2 are MNHNS and SASEGT. CDR3: CASSRDREGNQPQHF. The CDR3 DNA reads as TGTGCCAGCAGTCGGGACAGGGAAGGCAATCAGCCCCAGCATTTT.

This rearrangement joins TRBV28 to TRBJ1-5; 9 positions match TRBD1. The CDR3 contains 16 residues. Trimming took 6 bases from V and 0 from J; bases not matched to a gene: 6. Germline V CDR1 and CDR2: MDHEN, SYDVKM. The CDR3 DNA reads as TGTGCCAGCAGGGGGGGACAGGGTTATAGCAATCAGCCCCAGCATTTT. Encoded protein: CASRGGQGYSNQPQHF. Combining the CDR3 with reference TRBV28 and TRBJ1-5 gives the whole variable domain DVKVTQSSRYLVKRTGEKVFLECVQDMDHENMFWYRQDPGLGLRLIYFSYDVKMKEKGDIPEGYSVSREKKERFSLILESASTNQTSMYLCASRGGQGYSNQPQHFGDGTRLSIL.

This sequence joins TRBV10-3 and TRBJ2-1, with D possibly called TRBD1 or TRBD2 (5 bases each). Germline-derived CDR1 and CDR2 are ENHRY and SYGVKD. This CDR3 has 12 residues. V was pared by 6 bases and J by 8 bases, with 11 bases between. The CDR3 reads CAISPRGDEQFF. Written as DNA, the CDR3 is TGTGCCATCAGCCCCCGGGGCGATGAGCAGTTCTTC.

The chain employs TRBV11-1 and TRBJ1-6; D ambiguous. Trimming stripped 3 bases from V and 10 bases from J, with 13 bases between. CDR1 is SGHAT, CDR2 FQDESV, per germline (reference sequence). The CDR3 sequence is 14 residues long. CDR3 region: CASSFSNNGSPLHF. The CDR3 DNA reads TGTGCCAGCAGCTTTTCCAACAACGGCTCACCCCTCCACTTT.

This rearrangement joins TRBV5-1 to TRBJ1-1, with 8 bases lining up with TRBD1. The ends lost 0 bases at V and 5 bases at J; junction bases unmatched: 6. This CDR3 comprises 15 residues. CDR1 is SGHRS, CDR2 YFSETQ, per germline. CDR3 amino acids: CASSLAGRGLTEAFF. The CDR3, as DNA: TGCGCCAGCAGCTTGGCCGGCAGGGGGCTGACTGAAGCTTTCTTT.

The rearrangement uses TRBV7-8 and TRBJ2-2; 7 bases match TRBD2. CDR1 is SGHVS, CDR2 FQNEAQ, per germline. With 2 bases clipped from V and 1 base from J, the junction kept 4 bases outside the gene matches. The CDR3 contains 16 residues. CDR3 DNA sequence: TGTGCCAGCAGCTTACGGGAGGCCAGGAACACCGGGGAGCTGTTTTTT. It is translated as CASSLREARNTGELFF.

The gene calls are TRBV9 and TRBJ1-2, with D hard to call. Trimming left V 7 bases short and J 1 base short, with 8 bases between. CDR1 SGDLS and CDR2 YYNGEE come from the germline V gene. The CDR3 loop spans 12 amino acids. The CDR3 bases are TGTGCCAGCCGACGGGATAACTATGGCTACACCTTC. Residues: CASRRDNYGYTF.

The J gene is TRBJ1-1, the V gene TRBV9; possible D gene TRBD1, 5 bases. This CDR3 contains 14 residues. Trimming left V 1 base short and J 3 bases short, with 10 bases between. Germline V gene lookup returns CDR1 SGDLS and CDR2 YYNGEE. The CDR3 nucleotides read TGTGCCAGCAGCGTACAGGGATGGGACACTGAAGCTTTCTTT. Its protein product is CASSVQGWDTEAFF.

In this sample, this clone turned up once. CDR3 region: CASSTRTGDVNEQFF. The CDR3 DNA reads as TGTGCCAGCAGTACCCGGACAGGGGATGTGAATGAGCAGTTCTTC. The chain links TRBV2 to TRBJ2-1, with 9 positions matching TRBD1. The germline V gene has CDR1 SNHLY and CDR2 FYNNEI. The CDR3 is 15 residues long. V shed 5 bases, J shed 7 bases, and the junction held 9 bases outside the gene matches.

The chain couples TRBV6-5 to TRBJ1-5, with 7 bases that match TRBD1. The trim removed 3 bases at V and 7 bases at J, leaving 3 bases unmatched. This CDR3 has 13 amino acids. Per germline, CDR1 MNHEY and CDR2 SVGAGI. The CDR3 here is CASSYSRGQPQHF. CDR3 nucleotides: TGTGCCAGCAGTTATTCCAGGGGGCAGCCCCAGCATTTT.

The chain links TRBV9 to TRBJ2-1; D is perhaps TRBD1 (5 bases). The V end lost 4 bases, the J end lost 0 bases, and 11 bases lay between the germline ends. Looked up from germline, CDR1 is SGDLS and CDR2 is YYNGEE. This CDR3 is built from 15 residues. The CDR3 here is CASSPPGSSYNEQFF. The DNA for the CDR3 is TGTGCCAGCAGCCCACCAGGGTCCTCCTACAATGAGCAGTTCTTC. The full variable domain, its missing parts supplied by reference TRBV9 and TRBJ2-1, is DSGVTQTPKHLITATGQRVTLRCSPRSGDLSVYWYQQSLDQGLQFLIQYYNGEERAKGNILERFSAQQFPDLHSELNLSSLELGDSALYFCASSPPGSSYNEQFFGPGTRLTVL.